One sample yielded the 13 T cell receptor beta chains listed below, sequenced in a study of identical twins. TCRdb called the 5' RACE reads again in MiXCR, with one record for every CDR3 protein. The repertoire consists of hundreds of thousands of distinct CDR3 sequences, with over 9% occurring once and the leading ten covering around 1.5%. Separately, the same data were catalogued under a study of yellow fever vaccine responses in identical twins.

What was sequenced was PBMCs. These receptors were obtained from a woman aged 18-29 years in good health.

The genes are TRBV5-4 and TRBJ2-1, with TRBD2 matching over 11 bases. Trimming at V came to 6 bases and at J to 10 bases, leaving 12 bases not matched to a gene. The CDR3 is made up of 15 amino acids. CDR1 is SGHNT and CDR2 is YYREEE in the germline V gene (reference sequence). The CDR3 spells CASTLTSGITSEQFF. For the CDR3, the DNA is TGTGCCAGCACCCTGACTAGCGGGATTACAAGCGAGCAGTTCTTC.

This clonotype has ten or more counts. V is TRBV12-3 or TRBV12-4 and J is TRBJ2-3, with unresolved D. The CDR3 covers 14 residues. Between the trimmed V and J ends, which lost 7 bases and 2 bases, there was a span of 13 bases. The CDR3 sequence: CASMIPQDTDTQYF. In DNA form, the CDR3 reads TGTGCCAGCATGATACCCCAGGACACAGATACGCAGTATTTT.

This clonotype was found many times. The rearrangement joins TRBV5-1 to TRBJ2-2; D perhaps matches TRBD2 (6 bases). Germline V lookup: CDR1 SGHRS, CDR2 YFSETQ. The V gene lost 4 bases and the J gene lost 2 bases, with 18 bases spanning the gap. This CDR3 contains 17 residues. In DNA form, the CDR3 reads TGCGCCAGCAGCACCGGGGGTAGCGTAACTAACACCGGGGAGCTGTTTTTT. It yields the protein CASSTGGSVTNTGELFF. The entire variable domain, with the rest obtained from reference TRBV5-1 and TRBJ2-2, is as follows: KAGVTQTPRYLIKTRGQQVTLSCSPISGHRSVSWYQQTPGQGLQFLFEYFSETQRNKGNFPGRFSGRQFSNSRSEMNVSTLELGDSALYLCASSTGGSVTNTGELFFGEGSRLTVL.

This clonotype was seen a few times. The chain uses TRBV4-1 and TRBJ2-1, with 7 bases fitting TRBD2. V trimming: 1 base; J trimming: 0 bases; junction bases outside the gene matches: 3. The V gene's germline CDR1 is MGHRA and CDR2 YSYEKL. The length of the CDR3 is 16 residues. CDR3 in amino acids: CASSQGGGSSYNEQFF. CDR3 DNA: TGCGCCAGCAGCCAAGGTGGCGGGAGCTCCTACAATGAGCAGTTCTTC.

The genes are TRBV21-1 and TRBJ1-1. TRBV21-1 is noted as a pseudogene. CDR3 length equals 16 residues. The CDR3 protein is CASSNRVAGWNTEAFF. The CDR3 bases are TGTGCCAGCAGCAATCGGGTCGCAGGATGGAACACTGAAGCTTTCTTT.

This clonotype was recorded a few times. The V and J genes are TRBV2 and TRBJ1-6, with D uncertain. Looked up from germline, CDR1 is SNHLY and CDR2 is FYNNEI. This CDR3 is 17 amino acids long. V lost 6 bases and J lost 0, with 15 bases in between. The DNA of the CDR3 is TGTGCCAGCAGAAAAGGGCAAGAAGGCTCCTATAATTCACCCCTCCACTTT. Translated: CASRKGQEGSYNSPLHF. Full variable domain (outside the CDR3, taken from reference TRBV2 and TRBJ1-6): EPEVTQTPSHQVTQMGQEVILRCVPISNHLYFYWYRQILGQKVEFLVSFYNNEISEKSEIFDDQFSVERPDGSNFTLKIRSTKLEDSAMYFCASRKGQEGSYNSPLHFGNGTRLTVT.

This clonotype was observed a few times. The J gene is TRBJ1-1, the V gene TRBV4-1; 7 bases map to TRBD1. CDR1 MGHRA and CDR2 YSYEKL come from the germline V gene. The CDR3 is 16 amino acids. The V segment lost 2 bases and the J segment 5 bases; nucleotides outside the gene matches: 11. For the CDR3, the DNA is TGCGCCAGCAGCCAAATTCAGCACAGGGGAAGGACTGAAGCTTTCTTT. This codes for CASSQIQHRGRTEAFF.

This clonotype showed up just a few times. J is TRBJ1-4 and V is TRBV29-1; D is undetermined. The CDR3 spans 12 residues. Germline V gives CDR1 SQVTM, CDR2 ANQGSEA. Trimming pared 4 bases from V and 7 bases from J, leaving 10 bases between. This CDR3 reads CSVAFSGEKLFF. As DNA, the CDR3 is TGCAGCGTTGCTTTTTCTGGTGAAAAACTGTTTTTT.

This clonotype was counted only a few times. This chain joins TRBV7-9 and TRBJ2-3, with D unresolved. V gave up 3 bases and J gave up 5 bases, with 21 bases separating them. Per germline, CDR1 SEHNR and CDR2 FQNEAQ (reference sequence). The length of the CDR3 is 17 residues. The CDR3 nucleotides are TGTGCCAGCAGCTTCGTCCCAGCGTTCCTTAGGGTAGATACGCAGTATTTT. Translating gives CASSFVPAFLRVDTQYF. Full variable domain (outside the CDR3, taken from reference TRBV7-9 and TRBJ2-3): DTGVSQNPRHKITKRGQNVTFRCDPISEHNRLYWYRQTLGQGPEFLTYFQNEAQLEKSRLLSDRFSAERPKGSFSTLEIQRTEQGDSAMYLCASSFVPAFLRVDTQYFGPGTRLTVL.

A few counts support this clonotype. J is TRBJ2-6 and V is TRBV4-2, with D uncertain. The V gene's germline CDR1 is LGHNA and CDR2 YNFKEQ. There are 16 residues in the CDR3. V lost 0 bases and J 2 bases, leaving 8 bases between the germline ends. CDR3 protein: CASSQEITPGANVLTF. The CDR3 region has the DNA TGTGCCAGCAGCCAAGAAATTACTCCTGGGGCCAACGTCCTGACTTTC.

This clonotype appeared many times. The chain links TRBV5-1 to TRBJ2-2; no firm D call. From germline, CDR1 is SGHRS and CDR2 YFSETQ. V lost 6 bases and J 4 bases, leaving 4 bases between the germline ends. The CDR3 totals 11 residues. The CDR3 reads CASKGTGELFF. The CDR3 DNA sequence: TGCGCCAGCAAGGGCACCGGGGAGCTGTTTTTT.

V is TRBV20-1 and J is TRBJ2-1; TRBD1 matches at 8 bases. The CDR3 extends over 16 amino acids. Germline values: CDR1 DFQATT, CDR2 SNEGSKA (reference sequence). V dropped 0 bases and J dropped 2; count of bases not matched to a gene: 6. The CDR3 sequence is CSARETGQGAYNEQFF. The CDR3 DNA is TGCAGTGCTAGAGAGACAGGACAGGGAGCCTACAATGAGCAGTTCTTC.

The V gene is TRBV13, the J gene TRBJ2-4, with D tentatively TRBD1 (6 bases). The ends were cut back, 5 bases at V and 3 bases at J, with 14 bases in the middle. Germline loops: CDR1 PRHDT, CDR2 FYEKMQ (reference sequence). The CDR3 is 15 residues long. The CDR3 DNA sequence: TGTGCCAGCAGCCCACAGGGTGTAGGCAAAAACATTCAGTACTTC. Residues: CASSPQGVGKNIQYF.